The TCR beta chain under discussion was sequenced for a study of PD-1 blockade in classical Hodgkin lymphoma. Study-level results: Newly diagnosed patients were reported to exhibit reduced baseline TCR diversity relative to healthy donors. Lower baseline TCR diversity marked trial partial responders and progressors. Whereas CD4+ TCR diversity had risen significantly by C4D1, CD8+ TCR diversity had not.

Profiled with immunoSEQ multiplex PCR; TCRdb holds only in-frame clones, not every one. In the table there are 6,000 to 10,000 clones, approximately 80% of which are singletons. Turning to this clone: Its target is not known.

Indicated time point: cycle 4 day 1 (C4D1), after five to seven weeks of nivolumab. In every patient, relapse followed autologous stem cell transplantation, while exposure to brentuximab vedotin differed. The TCR originated in a human donor with classical Hodgkin lymphoma. Material: peripheral blood mononuclear cells (PBMCs), obtained before the fourth cycle of nivolumab.

CDR3 DNA sequence: TGTGCCAGTAGTATAGACGTCTCCGTAAACACTGAAGCTTTCTTT. This gives the protein CASSIDVSVNTEAFF. The chain recombines TRBV19 with TRBJ1-1; D not resolved. This CDR3 contains 15 residues. Trimming shortened V by 0 bases and J by 2 bases, and 10 bases separated the two germline ends. CDR1 is LNHDA, CDR2 SQIVND, per germline (reference sequence).